This TCR beta chain appears in the sequencing data of a study of T cells after yellow fever vaccination. Study-wide findings and caveats: Booster sampling recovered most clones from primary vaccination (around 97% CD4, approximately 90% CD8). Peaking on day 5 versus 15, the secondary response was faster but weaker. Abundant clonotypes from the bulk population could contaminate FACS-sorted repertoires.

The germline V gene has CDR1 SGHDT and CDR2 YYEEEE. Trimming stripped 0 bases from V and 6 bases from J, with 22 bases between. This CDR3 contains 17 residues. Ten or more counts support this clonotype. Its antigen is undetermined. TCR cDNA was made by 5'RACE template switching, adding a universal primer site and UMIs. MiXCR, applied by TCRdb to the 5' RACE reads, yields one record per CDR3 protein. Among some 320,000 distinct CDR3 sequences, 3.5% to 4.5% were seen once, and the ten largest hold roughly 19%. This specimen was PBMCs, taken 15 days after the yellow fever booster vaccination. The receptor's source is a man aged 18 to 35 who received the YFV17D yellow fever vaccine. The chain combines TRBV5-6 with TRBJ2-7, with a tentative D call TRBD1 (6 bases). CDR3 residues: CASSLVLAGDYMGEQYF. CDR3 DNA sequence: TGTGCCAGCAGCTTGGTGTTGGCAGGGGATTATATGGGCGAGCAGTACTTC.